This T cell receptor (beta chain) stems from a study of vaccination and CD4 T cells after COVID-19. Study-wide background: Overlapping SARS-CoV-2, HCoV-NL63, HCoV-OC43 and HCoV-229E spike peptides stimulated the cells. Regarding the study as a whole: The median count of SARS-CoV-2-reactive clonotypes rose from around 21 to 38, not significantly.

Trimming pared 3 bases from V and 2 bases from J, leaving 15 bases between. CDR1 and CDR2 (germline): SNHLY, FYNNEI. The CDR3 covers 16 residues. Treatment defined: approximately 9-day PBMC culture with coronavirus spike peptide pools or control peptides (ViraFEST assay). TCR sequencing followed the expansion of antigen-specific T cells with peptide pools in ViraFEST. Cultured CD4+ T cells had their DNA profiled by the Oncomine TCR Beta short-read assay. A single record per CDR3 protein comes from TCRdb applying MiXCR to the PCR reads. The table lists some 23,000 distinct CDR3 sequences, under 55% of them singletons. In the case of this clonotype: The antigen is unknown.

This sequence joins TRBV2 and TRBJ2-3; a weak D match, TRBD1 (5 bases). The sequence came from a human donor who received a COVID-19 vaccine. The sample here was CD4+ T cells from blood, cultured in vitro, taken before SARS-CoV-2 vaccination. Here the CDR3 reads CASSEGLDLFTDTQYF. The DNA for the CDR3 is TGTGCCAGCAGTGAGGGGCTAGACCTATTCACAGATACGCAGTATTTT.